This TCR beta chain was sequenced in a study of memory CD8 T cells in hepatitis C reinfection. From germline, CDR1 is SGHKS and CDR2 YYEKEE (reference sequence). V lost 4 bases and J lost 4; bases outside the gene matches: 6. This CDR3 is built from 16 residues. The time point was: pre-reinfection, 55 to 20 weeks before reinfection detection. The sorted cells went straight to TCR sequencing with no prior in vitro expansion. Libraries were prepared by immunoSEQ multiplex PCR; TCRdb keeps only in-frame clonotypes and omits some of them. This table has over 45,000 clones, roughly 86% appearing once. Sequenced input: naive CD8+ T cells sorted from blood. The chain links TRBV5-5 to TRBJ2-3, with 13 positions matching TRBD2. The sequence came from a man between 18 and 29 years old with hepatitis C virus infection. The CDR3 DNA sequence: TGTGCCAGCAGCGGATGGACTAGCGGGGGTGCAGATACGCAGTATTTT. Its protein product is CASSGWTSGGADTQYF.